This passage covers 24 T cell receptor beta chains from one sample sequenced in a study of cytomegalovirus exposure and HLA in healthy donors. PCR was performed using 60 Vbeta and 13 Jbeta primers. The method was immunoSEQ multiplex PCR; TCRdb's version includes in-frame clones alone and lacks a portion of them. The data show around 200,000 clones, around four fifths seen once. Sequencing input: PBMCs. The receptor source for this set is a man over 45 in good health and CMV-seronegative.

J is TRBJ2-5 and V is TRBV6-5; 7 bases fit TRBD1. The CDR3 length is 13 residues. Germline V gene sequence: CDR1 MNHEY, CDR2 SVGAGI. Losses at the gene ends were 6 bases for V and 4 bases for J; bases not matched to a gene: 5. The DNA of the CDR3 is TGTGCCAGCAGGGCAGGGGGTGGAGAGACCCAGTACTTC. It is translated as CASRAGGGETQYF.

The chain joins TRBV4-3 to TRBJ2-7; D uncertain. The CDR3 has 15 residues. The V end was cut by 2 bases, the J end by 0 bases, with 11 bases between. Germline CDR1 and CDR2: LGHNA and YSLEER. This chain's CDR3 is CASSQSALSSYEQYF. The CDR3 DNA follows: TGCGCCAGCAGCCAATCCGCGTTGAGCTCCTACGAGCAGTACTTC.

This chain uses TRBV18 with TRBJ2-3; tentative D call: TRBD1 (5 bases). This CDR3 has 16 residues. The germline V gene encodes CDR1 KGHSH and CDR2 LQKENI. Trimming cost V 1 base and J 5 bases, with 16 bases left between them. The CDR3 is CASSPRERQGLDTQYF. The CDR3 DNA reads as TGTGCCAGCTCACCACGCGAACGCCAGGGCCTAGATACGCAGTATTTT.

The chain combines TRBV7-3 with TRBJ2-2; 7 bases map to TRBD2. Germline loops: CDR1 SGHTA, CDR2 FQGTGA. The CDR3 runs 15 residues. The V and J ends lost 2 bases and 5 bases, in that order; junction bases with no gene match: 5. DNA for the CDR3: TGTGCCAGCAGCTTACCCCAGGGAGGGACCGGGGAGCTGTTTTTT. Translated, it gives CASSLPQGGTGELFF.

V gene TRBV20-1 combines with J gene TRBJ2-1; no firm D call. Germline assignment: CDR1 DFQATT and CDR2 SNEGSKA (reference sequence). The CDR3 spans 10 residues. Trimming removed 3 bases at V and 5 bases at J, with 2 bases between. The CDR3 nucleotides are TGCAGTGCTAGCGACAATGAGCAGTTCTTC. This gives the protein CSASDNEQFF.

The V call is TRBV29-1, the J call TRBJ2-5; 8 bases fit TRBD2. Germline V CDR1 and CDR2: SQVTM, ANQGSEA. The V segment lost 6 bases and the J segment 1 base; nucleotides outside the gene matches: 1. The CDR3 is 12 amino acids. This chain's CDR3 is CSVLAVQETQYF. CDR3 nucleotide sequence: TGCAGCGTACTAGCGGTCCAAGAGACCCAGTACTTC.

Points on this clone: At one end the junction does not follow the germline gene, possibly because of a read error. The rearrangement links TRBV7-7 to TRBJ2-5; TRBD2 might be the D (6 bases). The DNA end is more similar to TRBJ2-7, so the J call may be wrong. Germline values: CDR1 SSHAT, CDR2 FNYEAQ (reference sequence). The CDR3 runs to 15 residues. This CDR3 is CASSPTGLSPYEQYF. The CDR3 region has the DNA TGTGCTAGCAGCCCAACGGGACTTTCCCCGTACGAGCAGTACTTC.

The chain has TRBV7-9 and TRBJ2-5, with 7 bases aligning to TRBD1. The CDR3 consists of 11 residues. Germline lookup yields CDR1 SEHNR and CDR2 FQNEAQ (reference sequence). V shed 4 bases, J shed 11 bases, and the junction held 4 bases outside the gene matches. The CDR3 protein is CASSSTGEQYF. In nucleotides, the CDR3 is TGTGCCAGCAGCTCAACAGGGGAGCAGTACTTC.

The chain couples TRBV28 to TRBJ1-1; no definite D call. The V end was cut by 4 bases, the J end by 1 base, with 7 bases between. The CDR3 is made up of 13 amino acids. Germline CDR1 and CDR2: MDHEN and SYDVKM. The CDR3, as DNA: TGTGCCAGCAGTTCTAACCCGAACACTGAAGCTTTCTTT. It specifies CASSSNPNTEAFF.

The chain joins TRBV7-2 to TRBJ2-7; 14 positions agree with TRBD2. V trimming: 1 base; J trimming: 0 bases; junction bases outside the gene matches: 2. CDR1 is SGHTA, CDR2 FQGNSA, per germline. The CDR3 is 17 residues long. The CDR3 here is CASSLGGLAGVSYEQYF. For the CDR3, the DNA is TGTGCCAGCAGCTTAGGGGGACTAGCGGGGGTCTCCTACGAGCAGTACTTC.

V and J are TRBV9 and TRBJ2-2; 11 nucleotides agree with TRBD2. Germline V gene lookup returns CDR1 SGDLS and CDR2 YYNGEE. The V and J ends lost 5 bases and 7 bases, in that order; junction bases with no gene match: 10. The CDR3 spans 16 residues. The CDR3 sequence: CASSPPGLAAVGELFF. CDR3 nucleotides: TGTGCCAGCAGTCCGCCGGGACTAGCGGCAGTCGGGGAGCTGTTTTTT. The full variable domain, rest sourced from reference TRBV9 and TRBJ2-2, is DSGVTQTPKHLITATGQRVTLRCSPRSGDLSVYWYQQSLDQGLQFLIQYYNGEERAKGNILERFSAQQFPDLHSELNLSSLELGDSALYFCASSPPGLAAVGELFFGEGSRLTVL.

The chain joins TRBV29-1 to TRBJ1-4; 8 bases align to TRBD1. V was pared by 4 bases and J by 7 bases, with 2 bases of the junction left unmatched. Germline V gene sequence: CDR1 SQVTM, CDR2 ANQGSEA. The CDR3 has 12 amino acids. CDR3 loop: CSVAGTGEKLFF. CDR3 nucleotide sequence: TGCAGCGTTGCGGGGACAGGTGAAAAACTGTTTTTT.

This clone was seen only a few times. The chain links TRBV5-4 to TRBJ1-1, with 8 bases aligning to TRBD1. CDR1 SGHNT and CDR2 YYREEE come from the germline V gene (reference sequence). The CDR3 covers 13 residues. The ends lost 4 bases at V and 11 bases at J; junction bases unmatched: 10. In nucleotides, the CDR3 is TGTGCCAGCAGCCCCGACAGGGGCGGATTGGCTTTCTTT. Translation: CASSPDRGGLAFF. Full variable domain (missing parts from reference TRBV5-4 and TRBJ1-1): ETGVTQSPTHLIKTRGQQVTLRCSSQSGHNTVSWYQQALGQGPQFIFQYYREEENGRGNFPPRFSGLQFPNYSSELNVNALELDDSALYLCASSPDRGGLAFFGQGTRLTVV.

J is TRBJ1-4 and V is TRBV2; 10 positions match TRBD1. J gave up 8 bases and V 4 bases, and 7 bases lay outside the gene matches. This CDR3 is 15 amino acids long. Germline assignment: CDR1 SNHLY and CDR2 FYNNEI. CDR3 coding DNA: TGTGCCAGCAGTGCTTCCGGGACAGGGGACGAAAAACTGTTTTTT. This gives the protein CASSASGTGDEKLFF.

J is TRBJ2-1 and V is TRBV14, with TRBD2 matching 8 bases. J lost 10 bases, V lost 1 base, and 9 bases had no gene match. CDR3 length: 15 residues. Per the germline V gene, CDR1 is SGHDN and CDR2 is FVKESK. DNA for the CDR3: TGTGCCAGCAGCCAAGTCGACGGGGGGGCGGTAGAGCAGTTCTTC. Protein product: CASSQVDGGAVEQFF.

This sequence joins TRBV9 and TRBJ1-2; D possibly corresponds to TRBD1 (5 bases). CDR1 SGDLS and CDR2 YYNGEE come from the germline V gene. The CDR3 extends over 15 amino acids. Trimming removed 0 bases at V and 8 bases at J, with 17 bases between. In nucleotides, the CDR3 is TGTGCCAGCAGCGTAGGCGTAGACAGACGCTACGGCTACACCTTC. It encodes CASSVGVDRRYGYTF. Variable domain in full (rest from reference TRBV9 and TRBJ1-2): DSGVTQTPKHLITATGQRVTLRCSPRSGDLSVYWYQQSLDQGLQFLIQYYNGEERAKGNILERFSAQQFPDLHSELNLSSLELGDSALYFCASSVGVDRRYGYTFGSGTRLTVV.

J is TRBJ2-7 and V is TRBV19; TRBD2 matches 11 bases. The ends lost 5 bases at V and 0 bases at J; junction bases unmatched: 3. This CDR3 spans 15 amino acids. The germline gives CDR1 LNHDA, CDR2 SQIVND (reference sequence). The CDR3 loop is CASSSGTSGSYEQYF. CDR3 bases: TGTGCCAGTAGTTCCGGGACTAGCGGCTCCTACGAGCAGTACTTC.

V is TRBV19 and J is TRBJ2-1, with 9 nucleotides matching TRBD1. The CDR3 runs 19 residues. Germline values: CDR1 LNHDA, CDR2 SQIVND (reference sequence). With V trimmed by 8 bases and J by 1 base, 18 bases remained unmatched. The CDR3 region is CASQLNLGGDRVSYNEQFF. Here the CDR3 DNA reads TGTGCCAGTCAACTTAACCTTGGCGGGGACAGGGTTTCCTACAATGAGCAGTTCTTC.

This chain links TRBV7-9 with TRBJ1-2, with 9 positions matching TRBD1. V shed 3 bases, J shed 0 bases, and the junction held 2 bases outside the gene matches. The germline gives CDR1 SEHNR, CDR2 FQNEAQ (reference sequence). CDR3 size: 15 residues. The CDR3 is CASSFRQGANYGYTF. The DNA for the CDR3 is TGTGCCAGCAGCTTTCGACAGGGGGCTAACTATGGCTACACCTTC.

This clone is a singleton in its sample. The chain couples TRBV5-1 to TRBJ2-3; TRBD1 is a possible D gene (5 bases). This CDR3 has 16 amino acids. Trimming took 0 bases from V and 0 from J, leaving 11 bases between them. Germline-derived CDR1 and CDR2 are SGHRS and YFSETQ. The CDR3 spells CASSLDSAGSTDTQYF. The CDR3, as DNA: TGCGCCAGCAGCTTGGATTCGGCAGGGAGCACAGATACGCAGTATTTT.

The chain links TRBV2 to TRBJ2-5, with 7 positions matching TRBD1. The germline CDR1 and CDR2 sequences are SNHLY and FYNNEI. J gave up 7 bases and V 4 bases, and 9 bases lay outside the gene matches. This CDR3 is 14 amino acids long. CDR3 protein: CASSGQGRQMTQYF. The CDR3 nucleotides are TGTGCCAGCAGTGGACAGGGCCGCCAGATGACCCAGTACTTC.

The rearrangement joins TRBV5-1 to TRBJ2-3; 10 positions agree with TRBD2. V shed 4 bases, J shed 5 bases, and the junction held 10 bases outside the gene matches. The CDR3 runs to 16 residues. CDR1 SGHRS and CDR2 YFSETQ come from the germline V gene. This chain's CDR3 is CASSGGRAGGRDTQYF. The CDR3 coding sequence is TGCGCCAGCAGCGGGGGCCGAGCGGGGGGGAGAGATACGCAGTATTTT.

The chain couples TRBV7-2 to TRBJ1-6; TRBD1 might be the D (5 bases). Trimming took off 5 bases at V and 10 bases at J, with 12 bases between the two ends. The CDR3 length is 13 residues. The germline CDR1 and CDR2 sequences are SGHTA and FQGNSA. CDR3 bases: TGTGCCAGCAGCCCGGGGCGGGGATCACCCCTCCACTTT. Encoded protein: CASSPGRGSPLHF.

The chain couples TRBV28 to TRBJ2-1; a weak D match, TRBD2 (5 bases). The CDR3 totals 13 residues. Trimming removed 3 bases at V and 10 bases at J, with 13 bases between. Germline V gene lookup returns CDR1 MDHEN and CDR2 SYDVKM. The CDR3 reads CASSFLSRREQFF. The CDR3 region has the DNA TGTGCCAGCAGTTTTCTTTCCCGGAGGGAGCAGTTCTTC.